This paragraph covers one T cell receptor beta chain sequence. Germline assignment: CDR1 MGHDK and CDR2 SYGVNS. The CDR3 runs 12 residues. Trimming removed 7 bases from V and 6 bases from J, with 12 bases in between. Donors likely had unrecorded immune exposures despite being nominally healthy when sampled. The PCR made use of 60 Vbeta and 13 Jbeta primers. Generated by immunoSEQ multiplex PCR, the TCRdb table keeps only in-frame clones and is missing some. This sample has around 130,000 clones, with about 85% found just once. This entry comes from a study of cytomegalovirus exposure and HLA in healthy donors.

The sample was PBMCs. The chain uses TRBV25-1 and TRBJ1-2; maybe TRBD1 (5 bases). This TCR came from a boy under 18 in good health and CMV-seronegative. The CDR3 coding sequence is TGTGCCAGCACCCGAACAGGAAATGGCTACACCTTC. Protein sequence: CASTRTGNGYTF.